Sequencing of this TCR beta chain was carried out in a study of cytomegalovirus exposure and HLA in healthy donors. About the research overall: Unique TCR beta sequences numbering 117 million came from about 180 million T cells in an earlier analysis.

These donors counted as nominally healthy when sampled, but unrecorded immune exposures were likely. The primer mix had 60 Vbeta and 13 Jbeta primers. Clones were sequenced by immunoSEQ multiplex PCR, and TCRdb holds only the in-frame ones, with some missing. Found here are 70,000 to 90,000 clones, over 60% of them singletons; the top ten hold about 4%. Findings of the study overall: Available immune exposure information was restricted to CMV serostatus only. A list of roughly 160 TCR beta chains associated with cytomegalovirus was given.

In its sample, this clone was seen once. The antigen is not known. At one of its ends the junction is not consistent with the germline gene, which may arise from a read error. Germline V gene data show CDR1 as ENHRY and CDR2 as SYGVKD. The CDR3 is 16 residues long. Source material: PBMCs. The V gene is TRBV10-3, the J gene TRBJ2-7, with D possibly TRBD2 on 6 matching bases. The source of this sequence is a man in his sixties in good health and CMV-seronegative. In nucleotides, the CDR3 is TGTGCCGTCAGTGAGTCGGAGGGCCCTATCTCCTACGAGCAGTACTTC. Protein sequence: CAVSESEGPISYEQYF.